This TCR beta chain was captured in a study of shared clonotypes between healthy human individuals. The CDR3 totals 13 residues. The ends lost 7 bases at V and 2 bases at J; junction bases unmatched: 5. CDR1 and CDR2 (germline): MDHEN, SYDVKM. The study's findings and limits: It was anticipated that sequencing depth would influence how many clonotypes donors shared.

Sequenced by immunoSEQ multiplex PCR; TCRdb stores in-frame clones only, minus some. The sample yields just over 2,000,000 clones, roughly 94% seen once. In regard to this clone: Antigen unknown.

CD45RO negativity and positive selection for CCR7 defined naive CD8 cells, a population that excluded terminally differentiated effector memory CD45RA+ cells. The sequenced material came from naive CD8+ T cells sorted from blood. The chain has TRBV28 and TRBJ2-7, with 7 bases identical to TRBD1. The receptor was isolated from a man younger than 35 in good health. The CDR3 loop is CASKGQEAYEQYF. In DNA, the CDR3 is TGTGCCAGCAAAGGACAGGAGGCCTACGAGCAGTACTTC. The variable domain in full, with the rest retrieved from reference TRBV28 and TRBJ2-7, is DVKVTQSSRYLVKRTGEKVFLECVQDMDHENMFWYRQDPGLGLRLIYFSYDVKMKEKGDIPEGYSVSREKKERFSLILESASTNQTSMYLCASKGQEAYEQYFGPGTRLTVT.